This T cell receptor (beta chain) is drawn from a study of T cell responses to AZD1222 COVID-19 vaccine. Whole-study findings and limits: Most donors were white British and more were female, and clonal diversity was possibly underestimated. Per reports, nearly half of all spike-specific TCRs target regions that are unmutated in variants. Mapped onto spike, vaccine-associated CD4 TCRs spanned it and were dominant at 160-218 and 743-854.

Of note for this clone: What it binds is not known.

Germline V lookup: CDR1 MNHEY, CDR2 SVGAGI. Trimming removed 5 bases from V and 4 bases from J, with 11 bases in between. This CDR3 spans 13 amino acids. Second doses at about 4 or about 12 weeks were pooled. Sequencing used immunoSEQ multiplex PCR; TCRdb keeps in-frame clones, though not all of them. The sample carries over 150,000 clones, approximately 90% recorded once. This TCR was recovered from an adult who received the AZD1222 COVID-19 vaccine. This chain links TRBV6-5 with TRBJ1-2; the D gene is possibly TRBD1 (5 bases). Material: peripheral blood, obtained 28 days after the second AZD1222 dose. CDR3 in amino acids: CASSLGVFYGYTF. DNA for the CDR3: TGTGCCAGCAGTCTAGGGGTGTTCTATGGCTACACCTTC.